The text below deals with one T cell receptor beta chain. The V gene lost 1 base and the J gene lost 2 bases, with 9 bases spanning the gap. The CDR3 has 15 residues. Per germline, CDR1 SGHAT and CDR2 FQDESV (reference sequence). These data come from a study of blood T cell repertoires in COVID-19. Sequencing was performed with immunoSEQ multiplex PCR; in TCRdb, only in-frame clones are kept and a portion is missing. This table has about 81,000 clones, 70% to 90% appearing once. This receptor was taken from a woman of 80 years or more with acute or convalescent COVID-19. This rearrangement joins TRBV11-1 to TRBJ2-1, with D perhaps TRBD2 (5 bases). The sample comprised peripheral blood. The CDR3 loop reads CASSLDRRPYNEQFF. CDR3 coding DNA: TGTGCCAGCAGCTTAGATCGGAGGCCCTACAATGAGCAGTTCTTC.